There are a few counts of the clone carrying this TCR beta chain. This sample was included in a study of OX40 agonist ivuxolimab in advanced cancers. The wider study: At doses from 0.01 to 10 mg/kg, patients were given intravenous ivuxolimab every 2 weeks. Melanoma, hepatocellular carcinoma, head and neck or renal cell cancer occurred in dose-escalation patients. Three patients responded partially, comprising one with hepatocellular carcinoma and two with cutaneous melanoma.

In germline, CDR1 is LNHDA, CDR2 SQIVND (reference sequence). The CDR3 is 12 residues long. Between the trimmed V and J ends, which lost 5 bases and 3 bases, there was a span of 5 bases. Repertoires were generated with immunoSEQ multiplex PCR, while TCRdb's copy carries only in-frame clones and drops some. The table shows tens of thousands of clones, with approximately 90% occurring only once. The receptor was isolated from an adult with an advanced solid tumor such as melanoma, head and neck, liver or kidney cancer. The chain links TRBV19 to TRBJ1-5; no clear D gene. The input for sequencing was CD4+ or CD8+ T cells sorted from blood, taken in a trial of the OX40 agonist ivuxolimab. CDR3 loop: CASSLPNQPQHF. CDR3 DNA: TGTGCCAGTAGTTTACCCAATCAGCCCCAGCATTTT.